What follows is one T cell receptor (beta chain) and its context. Antigen unknown. The CDR3 is made up of 15 amino acids. With 1 base removed from V and 4 bases from J, the gap between germline ends came to 13 bases. Germline-derived CDR1 and CDR2 are SGHTA and FQGNSA. The entry originates in a study of T cell responses to AZD1222 COVID-19 vaccine. Using immunoSEQ multiplex PCR, the repertoire was profiled, and TCRdb retains in-frame clones only, with some absent. The sample has about 88,000 clones; around 90% are singletons. Overall study findings and caveats: Repertoire sampling happened only post peak T cell response.

The input for sequencing was peripheral blood, taken on day 0 of AZD1222 vaccination. The receptor comes from an adult in good health. The chain links TRBV7-2 to TRBJ1-2; D is perhaps TRBD1 (5 bases). This CDR3 reads CASSLVGGAGYGYTF. The CDR3 DNA reads as TGTGCCAGCAGCTTAGTGGGCGGGGCCGGCTATGGCTACACCTTC.